The 16 T cell receptor beta chains listed next were all sequenced from one sample in a study of blood T cell repertoires in COVID-19. Only in-frame clones appear in the TCRdb table, and some are missing; sequencing was by immunoSEQ multiplex PCR. This table holds over 100,000 clones, 82% found once. Sequenced material: peripheral blood. These receptors came from a man in his sixties or seventies with acute or convalescent COVID-19.

CDR3 amino acids: CATSRDRQGSSYNEQFF. DNA for the CDR3: TGTGCCACCAGCAGAGATCGGCAGGGTAGCTCCTACAATGAGCAGTTCTTC. The chain recombines TRBV15 with TRBJ2-1; a possible D gene is TRBD1 (5 bases). V lost 0 bases and J lost 0, with 12 bases in between. Germline CDR1 and CDR2: LNHNV and YYDKDF (reference sequence). The CDR3 consists of 17 residues.

This chain links TRBV11-2 with TRBJ2-5, with TRBD1 identical over 11 bases. The V gene's germline CDR1 is SGHAT and CDR2 FQNNGV. This CDR3 has 19 amino acids. V lost 3 bases, J lost 4 bases, and 16 bases stayed unmatched. The CDR3 region is CASSFRGGGQGVAGETQYF. The CDR3 DNA reads as TGTGCCAGCAGCTTTAGAGGCGGGGGACAGGGGGTCGCTGGAGAGACCCAGTACTTC.

The rearrangement links TRBV6-4 to TRBJ2-3; TRBD2 aligns across 9 bases. Germline assignment: CDR1 MRHNA and CDR2 SNTAGT. The V segment lost 4 bases and the J segment 2 bases; nucleotides outside the gene matches: 4. The CDR3 sequence is 15 residues long. CDR3 DNA sequence: TGTGCCAGCAGTGGAGCGGGGGGCTTCACAGATACGCAGTATTTT. Its protein product is CASSGAGGFTDTQYF.

This clone has only a few counts. The chain couples TRBV5-4 to TRBJ2-6; D ambiguous. Trimming shortened V by 0 bases and J by 4 bases, and 8 bases separated the two germline ends. The CDR3 spans 15 residues. Germline assignment: CDR1 SGHNT and CDR2 YYREEE (reference sequence). The CDR3, as DNA: TGTGCCAGCAGCTTGGCCGGTACCGGGGCCAACGTCCTGACTTTC. The encoded protein is CASSLAGTGANVLTF.

The V gene is TRBV28, the J gene TRBJ2-3; 11 nucleotides match TRBD1. Losses at the gene ends were 10 bases for V and 5 bases for J; bases not matched to a gene: 23. Germline CDR1 MDHEN, CDR2 SYDVKM. The CDR3 loop spans 19 amino acids. In DNA form, the CDR3 reads TGTGCCAAGATGCCAACACTCTCGAGCGGGACAGGGGGAAGAGATACGCAGTATTTT. This sequence encodes CAKMPTLSSGTGGRDTQYF. Together with reference TRBV28 and TRBJ2-3, the CDR3 gives the full variable domain: DVKVTQSSRYLVKRTGEKVFLECVQDMDHENMFWYRQDPGLGLRLIYFSYDVKMKEKGDIPEGYSVSREKKERFSLILESASTNQTSMYLCAKMPTLSSGTGGRDTQYFGPGTRLTVL.

The chain joins TRBV20-1 to TRBJ1-2, with 8 bases matching TRBD1. V lost 6 bases and J lost 7; bases outside the gene matches: 4. Germline V CDR1 and CDR2: DFQATT, SNEGSKA (reference sequence). The CDR3 has 11 residues. The CDR3 protein is CSAGQGRGYTF. In DNA, the CDR3 is TGCAGTGCCGGACAGGGCCGTGGCTACACCTTC.

Only a few counts were recorded for this clone. The chain carries TRBV9 and TRBJ2-7, with D maybe TRBD2 (6 bases). The CDR3 covers 17 residues. Trimming took off 0 bases at V and 0 bases at J, with 16 bases between the two ends. Germline V lookup: CDR1 SGDLS, CDR2 YYNGEE. DNA for the CDR3: TGTGCCAGCAGCGTAGCCCCGGGACTCCTTAGCTCCTACGAGCAGTACTTC. Translated, it gives CASSVAPGLLSSYEQYF. The complete variable domain, with remaining parts taken from reference TRBV9 and TRBJ2-7, reads DSGVTQTPKHLITATGQRVTLRCSPRSGDLSVYWYQQSLDQGLQFLIQYYNGEERAKGNILERFSAQQFPDLHSELNLSSLELGDSALYFCASSVAPGLLSSYEQYFGPGTRLTVT.

A word on this clone: Within the sample, other DNA sequences also encode this same CDR3. J is TRBJ2-7 and V is TRBV20-1; no clear D. Per the germline V gene, CDR1 is DFQATT and CDR2 is SNEGSKA (reference sequence). The V and J ends lost 3 bases and 5 bases respectively, with 8 bases between them. The CDR3 sequence is 11 residues long. The CDR3 protein is CSASSGHEQYF. Here the CDR3 DNA reads TGCAGTGCTAGCTCAGGCCACGAGCAGTACTTC.

CDR3 DNA: TGCAGCGGGGGACTAGCTGCAGGGGAGCTGTTTTTT. Amino acid sequence: CSGGLAAGELFF. The genes are TRBV29-1 and TRBJ2-2, with 9 bases identical to TRBD2. V lost 7 bases to trimming and J lost 8 bases; unmatched junction nucleotides: 5. The CDR3 runs to 12 residues. Germline V CDR1 and CDR2: SQVTM, ANQGSEA.

The chain combines TRBV5-1 with TRBJ2-1; tentatively, D is TRBD1 (6 bases). V was pared by 3 bases and J by 3 bases, with 10 bases between. The CDR3 runs to 14 residues. The germline V gene encodes CDR1 SGHRS and CDR2 YFSETQ. The CDR3 reads CASSWGQDYNEQFF. For the CDR3, the DNA is TGCGCCAGCAGCTGGGGACAAGACTACAATGAGCAGTTCTTC.

A few counts support this clone. This chain links TRBV18 with TRBJ1-2; D is undetermined. Germline assignment: CDR1 KGHSH and CDR2 LQKENI. The ends were cut back, 6 bases at V and 7 bases at J, with 21 bases in the middle. There are 15 residues in the CDR3. The CDR3 coding sequence is TGTGCCAGCTCTCTGCGGCGCGACCGTTGGTCTGGCTACACCTTC. Translation gives CASSLRRDRWSGYTF.

CDR3 sequence: CASRASQRPEAFF. For the CDR3, the DNA is TGTGCCAGCAGAGCATCACAGAGACCTGAAGCTTTCTTT. This sequence joins TRBV6-5 and TRBJ1-1; D gene ambiguous. CDR1 MNHEY and CDR2 SVGAGI come from the germline V gene. Trimming cost V 6 bases and J 6 bases, with 14 bases left between them. This CDR3 is built from 13 residues.

This clone was found once. The chain joins TRBV5-6 to TRBJ1-2; the match to TRBD1 covers 7 bases. Germline-derived CDR1 and CDR2 are SGHDT and YYEEEE. The CDR3 covers 16 residues. V lost 4 bases, J lost 5 bases, and 14 bases stayed unmatched. The CDR3 protein is CASSLSGQVQSYGYTF. CDR3 sequence (DNA): TGTGCCAGCAGCCTCTCAGGACAGGTACAATCGTATGGCTACACCTTC.

V gene TRBV3-1 (or the pseudogene TRBV3-2) combines with J gene TRBJ2-1, with a possible D match to TRBD1 (5 bases). This CDR3 has 10 residues. The germline V gene has CDR1 LGHDT and CDR2 YNNKEL (reference sequence). Trimming stripped 4 bases from V and 10 bases from J, with 5 bases between. CDR3 residues: CASSPGEQFF. For the CDR3, the DNA is TGTGCCAGCAGCCCAGGGGAGCAGTTCTTC.

The chain employs TRBV27 and TRBJ2-3; D may be TRBD2 (7 bases). V gave up 5 bases and J gave up 1 base, with 13 bases separating them. The CDR3 runs to 15 residues. Germline assignment: CDR1 MNHEY and CDR2 SMNVEV (reference sequence). The CDR3 DNA follows: TGTGCCAGCAGTGGGTGGGGGGGCCGCACAGATACGCAGTATTTT. Encoded protein: CASSGWGGRTDTQYF.

The chain carries TRBV6-5 and TRBJ2-7; 8 bases are a match to TRBD2. The CDR3 loop spans 14 amino acids. The ends lost 2 bases at V and 3 bases at J; junction bases unmatched: 3. From germline, CDR1 is MNHEY and CDR2 SVGAGI. Here the CDR3 DNA reads TGTGCCAGCAGTTACGGGCGGGGGGTCTACGAGCAGTACTTC. Protein product: CASSYGRGVYEQYF.